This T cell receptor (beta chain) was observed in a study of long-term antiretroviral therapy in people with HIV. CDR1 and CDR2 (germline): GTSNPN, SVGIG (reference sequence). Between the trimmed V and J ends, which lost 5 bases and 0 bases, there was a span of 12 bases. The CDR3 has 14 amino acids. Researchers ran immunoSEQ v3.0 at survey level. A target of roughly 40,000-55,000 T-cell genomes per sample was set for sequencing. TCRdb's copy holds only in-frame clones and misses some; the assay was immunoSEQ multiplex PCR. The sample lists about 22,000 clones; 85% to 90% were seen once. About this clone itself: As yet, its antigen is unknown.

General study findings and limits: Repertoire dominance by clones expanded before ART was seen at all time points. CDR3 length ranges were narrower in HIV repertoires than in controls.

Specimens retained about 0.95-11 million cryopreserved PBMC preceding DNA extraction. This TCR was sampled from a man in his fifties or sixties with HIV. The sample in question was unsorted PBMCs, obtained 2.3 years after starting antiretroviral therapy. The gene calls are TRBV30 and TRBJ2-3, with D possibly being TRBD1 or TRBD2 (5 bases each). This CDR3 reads CAWGGPISTDTQYF. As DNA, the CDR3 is TGTGCCTGGGGGGGACCTATTAGCACAGATACGCAGTATTTT.